A selection of T cell receptor beta chains follows, all from one sample in a study of regulatory T cells in long-lasting Graves disease. TCRdb ran MiXCR on the multiplex PCR reads and lists one entry per CDR3 protein. The sample carries 400,000 to 500,000 distinct CDR3 sequences, about 22% recorded once. Sequenced material: peripheral blood mononuclear cells (PBMCs), taken when the disease was refractory, from a patient treated with antithyroid drugs. The receptor set was obtained from a female donor with Graves disease. Both conserved end residues are part of each CDR3. The order of the fields is clone size, J gene, V gene, D gene, CDR3 protein, CDR3 DNA. D genes are given only for firm matches. Clone size is given for some rows only: seen once, a few or many times, or a class if the clone is expanded.

abundance: -; j_gene: TRBJ2-7; v_gene: TRBV7-2; d_gene: TRBD1; CDR3aa: CASSHGQGGNEQYF; CDR3nt: TGTGCCAGCAGCCACGGACAGGGCGGGAACGAGCAGTACTTC
abundance: -; j_gene: TRBJ2-3; v_gene: TRBV15; d_gene: -; CDR3aa: CATSRDQNSLSTDTQYF; CDR3nt: TGTGCCACCAGCAGAGATCAGAACAGTCTGAGCACAGATACGCAGTATTTT
abundance: -; j_gene: TRBJ1-1; v_gene: TRBV20-1; d_gene: -; CDR3aa: CSAPEVGGTEAFF; CDR3nt: TGCAGTGCCCCTGAGGTAGGAGGGACAGAAGCTTTCTTT
abundance: -; j_gene: TRBJ1-6; v_gene: TRBV4-3; d_gene: -; CDR3aa: CASSQVARVYGDSPLHF; CDR3nt: TGCGCCAGCAGCCAAGTGGCCAGGGTGTATGGTGATTCACCCCTCCACTTT
abundance: once; j_gene: TRBJ2-7; v_gene: TRBV29-1; d_gene: -; CDR3aa: CSVASRASNYEQYF; CDR3nt: TGCAGCGTTGCGTCGCGGGCAAGCAACTACGAGCAGTACTTC
abundance: -; j_gene: TRBJ2-7; v_gene: TRBV4-3; d_gene: -; CDR3aa: CASSQDHSDYEQYF; CDR3nt: TGCGCCAGCAGCCAAGATCACTCCGACTACGAGCAGTACTTC
abundance: -; j_gene: TRBJ2-2; v_gene: TRBV29-1; d_gene: -; CDR3aa: CSVEIGDTGELFF; CDR3nt: TGCAGCGTTGAAATAGGGGACACCGGGGAGCTGTTTTTT
abundance: few; j_gene: TRBJ1-1; v_gene: TRBV9; d_gene: -; CDR3aa: CASSVGLGRGDTEAFF; CDR3nt: TGTGCCAGCAGCGTAGGACTAGGCAGGGGTGACACTGAAGCTTTCTTT
abundance: -; j_gene: TRBJ1-3; v_gene: TRBV4-1; d_gene: -; CDR3aa: CASSHPVGRGNTIYF; CDR3nt: TGCGCCAGCAGCCACCCTGTGGGACGGGGAAACACCATATATTTT
abundance: many; j_gene: TRBJ2-7; v_gene: TRBV28; d_gene: -; CDR3aa: CASSLVAVNEQYF; CDR3nt: TGTGCCAGCAGTTTAGTAGCTGTCAACGAGCAGTACTTC
abundance: many; j_gene: TRBJ1-2; v_gene: TRBV6-5; d_gene: -; CDR3aa: CASSYTKGSSYGYTF; CDR3nt: TGTGCCAGCAGTTACACGAAGGGGTCTTCCTATGGCTACACCTTC
abundance: many; j_gene: TRBJ2-6; v_gene: TRBV28; d_gene: -; CDR3aa: CASLNSGANVLTF; CDR3nt: TGTGCCAGCCTGAACTCTGGGGCCAACGTCCTGACTTTC
abundance: many; j_gene: TRBJ1-6; v_gene: TRBV7-3; d_gene: TRBD1; CDR3aa: CASSFGDRDNSPLHF; CDR3nt: TGTGCCAGCAGCTTCGGGGACAGGGATAATTCACCCCTCCACTTT
abundance: once; j_gene: TRBJ1-4; v_gene: TRBV19; d_gene: -; CDR3aa: CASRGGSVEKLFF; CDR3nt: TGTGCCAGTAGAGGAGGGTCGGTTGAAAAACTGTTTTTT
abundance: many; j_gene: TRBJ1-1; v_gene: TRBV28; d_gene: -; CDR3aa: CASSLRDGGTEAFF; CDR3nt: TGTGCCAGCAGTTTAAGGGATGGCGGCACTGAAGCTTTCTTT
abundance: many; j_gene: TRBJ1-1; v_gene: TRBV12-3/TRBV12-4; d_gene: -; CDR3aa: CASSPRGEGDTEAFF; CDR3nt: TGTGCCAGCAGTCCGAGAGGGGAGGGGGACACTGAAGCTTTCTTT